This is a list of T cell receptor beta chains from one sample in a study of T cell responses to AZD1222 COVID-19 vaccine. TCRdb's table, derived via immunoSEQ multiplex PCR, lists solely in-frame clones and lacks some. The table includes some 96,000 clones, around nine tenths detected once. Sequenced here: peripheral blood, sampled on day 0 of AZD1222 vaccination. These receptors all stem from an adult in good health. The CDR3 runs from the conserved cysteine through the conserved F or W. D genes are given only for firm matches. A clone size is listed for some rows: how often the clone was seen (once, few, many), or a class if it is expanded.

D gene: TRBD2
J gene: TRBJ2-3
V gene: TRBV9
clone size: NA
CDR3 DNA: TGTGCCAGCAGCGTATCGGCGGGAGCTGCTGATACGCAGTATTTT
CDR3 protein: CASSVSAGAADTQYF

D gene: NA
J gene: TRBJ1-1
V gene: TRBV11-3
clone size: NA
CDR3 DNA: TGTGCCAGCAGCTTAGGGGGCAGCGAGAAAGCTTTCTTT
CDR3 protein: CASSLGGSEKAFF

D gene: NA
J gene: TRBJ1-4
V gene: TRBV5-1
clone size: NA
CDR3 DNA: TGCGCCAGCAGCCCGGACGGACCAACTAATGAAAAACTGTTTTTT
CDR3 protein: CASSPDGPTNEKLFF

D gene: NA
J gene: TRBJ2-4
V gene: TRBV19
clone size: NA
CDR3 DNA: TGTGCCAGTAGCCACCCAAAGACCAAAAACATTCAGTACTTC
CDR3 protein: CASSHPKTKNIQYF

D gene: TRBD1
J gene: TRBJ1-3
V gene: TRBV5-8
clone size: NA
CDR3 DNA: TGTGCCAGCAGCTTGGTCTTCGGGACAGGGTTTGGAAACACCATATATTTT
CDR3 protein: CASSLVFGTGFGNTIYF

D gene: TRBD1
J gene: TRBJ1-2
V gene: TRBV27
clone size: NA
CDR3 DNA: TGTGCCAGCAGTTTATCGTACTTGGACAGGGATGGCTACACCTTC
CDR3 protein: CASSLSYLDRDGYTF

D gene: NA
J gene: TRBJ2-7
V gene: TRBV10-2
clone size: NA
CDR3 DNA: TGCGCCAGCACCTTAGATCGCTCCGAGCAGTACTTC
CDR3 protein: CASTLDRSEQYF

D gene: NA
J gene: TRBJ1-4
V gene: TRBV2
clone size: NA
CDR3 DNA: TGTGCCAGCAGTGCAAAGTACGGAGATGCAACTAATGAAAAACTGTTTTTT
CDR3 protein: CASSAKYGDATNEKLFF

D gene: NA
J gene: TRBJ2-2
V gene: TRBV19
clone size: NA
CDR3 DNA: TGTGCCAGCGGGGTCTTAAGGGACACCGGGGAGCTGTTTTTT
CDR3 protein: CASGVLRDTGELFF

D gene: NA
J gene: TRBJ1-6
V gene: TRBV30
clone size: NA
CDR3 DNA: TGTGCCTGGAGCACGACAGGTCTACCCCACTTT
CDR3 protein: CAWSTTGLPHF

D gene: TRBD1
J gene: TRBJ1-3
V gene: TRBV6-1
clone size: NA
CDR3 DNA: TGTGCCAGCAGTGAAGGACAGGGGAGGGGAAACACCATATATTTT
CDR3 protein: CASSEGQGRGNTIYF

D gene: NA
J gene: TRBJ2-3
V gene: TRBV6-5
clone size: once
CDR3 DNA: TGTGCCAGCACCCAGGGCCACACAGATACGCAGTATTTT
CDR3 protein: CASTQGHTDTQYF

D gene: NA
J gene: TRBJ1-6
V gene: TRBV6-5
clone size: NA
CDR3 DNA: TGTGCCAGCAGTTATGTCAAGAATTCACCCCTCCACTTT
CDR3 protein: CASSYVKNSPLHF

D gene: NA
J gene: TRBJ2-2
V gene: TRBV2
clone size: NA
CDR3 DNA: TGTGCCAGCAGTGTCGGCAGGGGCACCGGGGAGCTGTTTTTT
CDR3 protein: CASSVGRGTGELFF

D gene: TRBD1
J gene: TRBJ1-5
V gene: TRBV7-9
clone size: NA
CDR3 DNA: TGTGCCAGCAGTCTACAGGGGACCCATCAGCCCCAGCATTTT
CDR3 protein: CASSLQGTHQPQHF

D gene: NA
J gene: TRBJ1-1
V gene: TRBV10-3
clone size: NA
CDR3 DNA: TGTGCCACCCTGGGGAACCTGAACACTGAAGCTTTCTTT
CDR3 protein: CATLGNLNTEAFF

D gene: NA
J gene: TRBJ1-1
V gene: TRBV25-1
clone size: NA
CDR3 DNA: TGTGCCAGCAGGGTGAGGGGCCAGAACACTGAAGCTTTCTTT
CDR3 protein: CASRVRGQNTEAFF

D gene: TRBD2
J gene: TRBJ2-1
V gene: TRBV6-5
clone size: NA
CDR3 DNA: TGTGCCAGCAGTAGTCAGCGGGGGCGGGGAGATGAGCAGTTCTTC
CDR3 protein: CASSSQRGRGDEQFF

D gene: NA
J gene: TRBJ1-6
V gene: TRBV4-1
clone size: NA
CDR3 DNA: TGCGCCAGCAGCTCTGACTACGGAGGGGTTAATTCACCCCTCCACTTT
CDR3 protein: CASSSDYGGVNSPLHF

D gene: NA
J gene: TRBJ2-7
V gene: TRBV13
clone size: NA
CDR3 DNA: TGTGCCAGCAGTGGGGGTGCTAGCGCTTACTACGAGCAGTACTTC
CDR3 protein: CASSGGASAYYEQYF

D gene: NA
J gene: TRBJ1-2
V gene: TRBV28
clone size: once
CDR3 DNA: TGTGCCAGCAGTTTCCTTGACAACTCTGGCGGCTACACCTTC
CDR3 protein: CASSFLDNSGGYTF

D gene: TRBD2
J gene: TRBJ2-7
V gene: TRBV20-1
clone size: NA
CDR3 DNA: TGCAGTGCTAGTTCGGCTAGCGGGATCTCCTACGAGCAGTACTTC
CDR3 protein: CSASSASGISYEQYF

D gene: NA
J gene: TRBJ1-1
V gene: TRBV27
clone size: NA
CDR3 DNA: TGTGCCAGCAGACCCTTACAGGTGAACACTGAAGCTTTCTTT
CDR3 protein: CASRPLQVNTEAFF

D gene: TRBD1
J gene: TRBJ2-7
V gene: TRBV19
clone size: NA
CDR3 DNA: TGTGCCAGCAGACCCACGACAGGGGGCTTATACGAGCAGTACTTC
CDR3 protein: CASRPTTGGLYEQYF

D gene: NA
J gene: TRBJ2-6
V gene: TRBV11-2
clone size: NA
CDR3 DNA: TGTGCCAGCAGCATATGGGACACCTACTCTGGGGCCAACGTCCTGACTTTC
CDR3 protein: CASSIWDTYSGANVLTF

D gene: TRBD1
J gene: TRBJ1-2
V gene: TRBV28
clone size: NA
CDR3 DNA: TGTGCCACCCGGACAGGGGGCGGCTTGGGCTATGGCTACACCTTC
CDR3 protein: CATRTGGGLGYGYTF

D gene: NA
J gene: TRBJ1-5
V gene: TRBV28
clone size: NA
CDR3 DNA: TGTGCCAGCAGATTTATGCCGGGTTCCAGCAATCAGCCCCAGCATTTT
CDR3 protein: CASRFMPGSSNQPQHF

D gene: TRBD1
J gene: TRBJ1-5
V gene: TRBV19
clone size: NA
CDR3 DNA: TGTGCCAGTAGTCGGGACAGGGAAGGACGGACTTTGAATCAGCCCCAGCATTTT
CDR3 protein: CASSRDREGRTLNQPQHF

D gene: TRBD1
J gene: TRBJ2-5
V gene: TRBV7-9
clone size: NA
CDR3 DNA: TGTGCCAGCAGCTTGGAACAGGGGATATGGGAGACCCAGTACTTC
CDR3 protein: CASSLEQGIWETQYF

D gene: NA
J gene: TRBJ1-5
V gene: TRBV28
clone size: NA
CDR3 DNA: TGTGCCAGCAGTTCCCAGGGAAATGGCAATCAGCCCCAGCATTTT
CDR3 protein: CASSSQGNGNQPQHF

D gene: NA
J gene: TRBJ1-2
V gene: TRBV5-6
clone size: NA
CDR3 DNA: TGTGCCAGCAGCTTAAATGGTTATGGCTACACCTTC
CDR3 protein: CASSLNGYGYTF

D gene: NA
J gene: TRBJ2-3
V gene: TRBV6-4
clone size: NA
CDR3 DNA: TGTGCCAGCAGTGAAGGGATAGAAAAGGATACGCAGTATTTT
CDR3 protein: CASSEGIEKDTQYF

D gene: TRBD1
J gene: TRBJ2-1
V gene: TRBV10-1
clone size: NA
CDR3 DNA: TGCGCCAGCAGTTACAGGGGGCTGGTCGCCTACAATGAGCAGTTCTTC
CDR3 protein: CASSYRGLVAYNEQFF

D gene: NA
J gene: TRBJ2-4
V gene: TRBV7-9
clone size: once
CDR3 DNA: TGTGCCAGCAGCTCCCCTGGGGTACAGGAGAAAAACATTCAGTACTTC
CDR3 protein: CASSSPGVQEKNIQYF

D gene: TRBD1
J gene: TRBJ2-7
V gene: TRBV30
clone size: NA
CDR3 DNA: TGTGCCTGGAGTTATAGACAGGGCCGACTCTACGAGCAGTACTTC
CDR3 protein: CAWSYRQGRLYEQYF

D gene: TRBD2
J gene: TRBJ2-7
V gene: TRBV6-2/TRBV6-3
clone size: NA
CDR3 DNA: TGTGCCAGCAGTTACTCAACCCTAGCGGGAGTAGACGAGCAGTACTTC
CDR3 protein: CASSYSTLAGVDEQYF

D gene: NA
J gene: TRBJ2-7
V gene: TRBV11-2
clone size: NA
CDR3 DNA: TGTGCCAGCGGGCTAGACCACTACGAGCAGTACTTC
CDR3 protein: CASGLDHYEQYF

D gene: TRBD2
J gene: TRBJ2-3
V gene: TRBV2
clone size: NA
CDR3 DNA: TGTGCCAGCAGTGAAGGTCAGCTCTTTACTAGCGGGAGTGTAAATACGCAGTATTTT
CDR3 protein: CASSEGQLFTSGSVNTQYF

D gene: NA
J gene: TRBJ2-6
V gene: TRBV6-5
clone size: NA
CDR3 DNA: TGTGCCAGCATGGAGGCGGGCGTCCTGACTTTC
CDR3 protein: CASMEAGVLTF

D gene: TRBD1
J gene: TRBJ1-5
V gene: TRBV19
clone size: NA
CDR3 DNA: TGTGCCAGTAGCCCAGTTGGTCAGGGGGTAAAGCCCCAGCATTTT
CDR3 protein: CASSPVGQGVKPQHF